This T cell receptor (beta chain) was identified in a study of T-cell reconstitution after alpha-beta-depleted transplantation in children. Study outcomes and limitations: There were reportedly several hundred expanded graft clones from which alpha-beta T cells came about two months after transplant.

Unique molecular identifiers were incorporated when the TCRbeta library was constructed. In TCRdb, the PCR reads were re-called with MiXCR into one record per CDR3 protein. The sample carries about 980,000 distinct CDR3 sequences, roughly 31% recorded once. CDR3 length equals 12 residues. Trimming shortened V by 6 bases and J by 4 bases, and 8 bases separated the two germline ends. As for this clonotype: The target antigen is unknown.

The V gene is TRBV12-3 or TRBV12-4, the J gene TRBJ2-3; no clear D gene. The starting material was PBMCs, mostly from graft donor cells, obtained 360 days after TCRalphabeta/CD19-depleted stem cell transplant. The source of this sequence is a boy under two years old who had a stem cell transplant for SCID, so the T cells may come from the graft donor. Here the CDR3 DNA reads TGTGCCAGCAGACCCGCTTCAGATACGCAGTATTTT. Amino acid sequence: CASRPASDTQYF.